One T cell receptor beta chain is described in this entry. What it binds is unknown. Possible read error: a much larger clone is one base away. The entry originates in a study of molecular identifiers for immune sequencing clone quantification. Overall study findings and caveats: Jurkat TCR RNA spiked in from one cell could reportedly be detected among some 1 million naive cells. In CMV-specific effectors, clones above 20 copies held over 98% of molecules; naive, under 1%.

Making the bulk TCR libraries relied on previously described methods and listed TCR primers. TCRdb processed the PCR reads anew with MiXCR; each CDR3 protein has one entry. Among tens of thousands of distinct CDR3 sequences, approximately 25% were seen once, and the ten largest hold over 1.5%. For naive CD8 T cells, sorting used the CD8+CD4-CCR7+CD45RA+ phenotype. What was sequenced was naive CD8+ T cells from blood, with Jurkat cell RNA spiked in. Subset here: FACS-sorted CD8+CD4-CCR7+CD45RA+ naive T cells. The clonotype comes from a human donor in good health. Some libraries in this study had Jurkat cell RNA spiked in.

The CDR3 sequence: CASSSSGPGGTGELFF. The DNA of the CDR3 is TGTGCCAGCAGCTCTTCGGGACCCGGGGGCACCGGGGAGCTGTTTTTT. The chain couples TRBV7-9 to TRBJ2-2, with D maybe TRBD2 (6 bases). This CDR3 region has 16 residues. Looked up from germline, CDR1 is SEHNR and CDR2 is FQNEAQ (reference sequence). Trimming pared 4 bases from V and 4 bases from J, leaving 16 bases between.